The 18 T cell receptor beta chains in this list originate from one sample, sequenced in a study of blood T cell repertoires in COVID-19. Profiled with immunoSEQ multiplex PCR; TCRdb holds only in-frame clones, not every one. The sample yields 400,000 to 500,000 clones, around nine tenths seen once. The specimen was PBMCs or T cells enriched from blood (not recorded which). The receptor source for this set is a woman aged 40 to 55 who had recovered from COVID-19.

V usage is TRBV7-9 and J usage is TRBJ2-7; 11 bases agree with TRBD1. CDR3 length: 14 amino acids. The junction had 4 bases not matched to a gene; V was cut back by 4 bases and J by 5 bases. CDR1 is SEHNR, CDR2 FQNEAQ, per germline (reference sequence). In nucleotides, the CDR3 is TGTGCCAGCAGCTGGGACAGGGGGGCGGACGAGCAGTACTTC. Translating gives CASSWDRGADEQYF.

This rearrangement joins TRBV19 to TRBJ2-3; 13 bases are shared with TRBD2. CDR1 is LNHDA and CDR2 is SQIVND in the germline V gene (reference sequence). The V gene end was trimmed by 3 bases and the J gene end by 0 bases; junction bases not matched to a gene: 3. There are 17 residues in the CDR3. The CDR3 reads CASSMGTSGISTDTQYF. CDR3 DNA: TGTGCCAGTAGTATGGGGACTAGCGGGATTAGCACAGATACGCAGTATTTT.

The chain links TRBV19 to TRBJ2-1, with a weak D call TRBD2 (5 bases). Per the germline V gene, CDR1 is LNHDA and CDR2 is SQIVND (reference sequence). This CDR3 has 15 residues. The V gene lost 7 bases and the J gene lost 9 bases, with 22 bases spanning the gap. This CDR3 is CASNAASGLGVEQFF. The CDR3 DNA sequence: TGTGCCAGTAATGCGGCGTCTGGACTGGGAGTTGAGCAGTTCTTC.

V gene TRBV4-1 combines with J gene TRBJ2-3; possible D gene TRBD2, 5 bases. This CDR3 has 18 amino acids. V shed 2 bases and J shed 2 bases, with 20 bases lying between them. Germline V CDR1 and CDR2: MGHRA, YSYEKL. CDR3: CASSQFSRSLGVTDTQYF. Written as DNA, the CDR3 is TGCGCCAGCAGCCAATTTAGCCGGAGCCTGGGAGTCACAGATACGCAGTATTTT.

The chain couples TRBV2 to TRBJ2-1; TRBD2 matches 7 bases. Unmatched junction bases numbered 4, after V lost 1 base and J lost 1 base. Germline lookup yields CDR1 SNHLY and CDR2 FYNNEI. This CDR3 has 16 residues. Written as DNA, the CDR3 is TGTGCCAGCAGTGAAGAGGCTAGCGGTTCCTACAATGAGCAGTTCTTC. Translating it yields CASSEEASGSYNEQFF.

The rearrangement links TRBV27 to TRBJ1-5; no definite D call. V was trimmed by 4 bases and J by 3 bases, leaving 10 bases between them. The CDR3 sequence is 14 residues long. CDR1 and CDR2 from the germline V gene are MNHEY and SMNVEV (reference sequence). The CDR3: CASSSQFFNQPQHF. The DNA of the CDR3 is TGTGCCAGCAGTTCACAGTTTTTCAATCAGCCCCAGCATTTT.

This clone was seen a handful of times. The J gene is TRBJ2-2, the V gene TRBV7-9; D is possibly TRBD1 (6 bases). CDR1 SEHNR and CDR2 FQNEAQ come from the germline V gene (reference sequence). V was pared by 5 bases and J by 7 bases, with 17 bases between. The CDR3 is made up of 15 amino acids. Here the CDR3 reads CASSPLAGTFGELFF. The CDR3 DNA sequence: TGTGCCAGCAGCCCCTTAGCTGGGACATTCGGGGAGCTGTTTTTT.

V gene TRBV3-1 (or the pseudogene TRBV3-2) combines with J gene TRBJ2-3; 11 positions match TRBD2. The CDR3 runs 16 residues. Germline V gene data show CDR1 as LGHDT and CDR2 as YNNKEL (reference sequence). V shed 0 bases and J 4 bases; nucleotides not matched to a gene: 3. The CDR3 spells CASSQETSGMSDTQYF. CDR3 in DNA: TGTGCCAGCAGCCAAGAGACTAGCGGGATGTCAGATACGCAGTATTTT.

The chain is built from TRBV21-1 and TRBJ1-6; TRBD1 is the table's D call, not checked against the DNA. TRBV21-1 is assigned pseudogene status. The CDR3 totals 23 residues. The chain's CDR3 is CASTGNGTGATRVISSYNSPLHF. CDR3 DNA sequence: TGTGCCAGCACCGGTAACGGGACAGGGGCTACCCGTGTAATTAGCTCCTATAATTCACCCCTCCACTTT.

This sequence joins TRBV7-2 and TRBJ2-7; 7 bases align to TRBD1. This CDR3 spans 15 amino acids. Germline CDR1 is SGHTA and CDR2 is FQGNSA. Trimming took 5 bases from V and 0 from J; bases not matched to a gene: 7. The CDR3 loop reads CASSTDRVVSYEQYF. The CDR3 DNA sequence: TGTGCCAGCAGCACAGACAGGGTCGTCTCCTACGAGCAGTACTTC. Combining the CDR3 with reference TRBV7-2 and TRBJ2-7 gives the whole variable domain GAGVSQSPSNKVTEKGKDVELRCDPISGHTALYWYRQSLGQGLEFLIYFQGNSAPDKSGLPSDRFSAERTGGSVSTLTIQRTQQEDSAVYLCASSTDRVVSYEQYFGPGTRLTVT.

The J gene is TRBJ1-4, the V gene TRBV14; D may be TRBD1 (5 bases). There are 16 residues in the CDR3. V was pared by 4 bases and J by 5 bases, with 17 bases between. CDR1 is SGHDN and CDR2 is FVKESK in the germline V gene. The CDR3 bases are TGTGCCAGCAGCCCGTTTTCAGGGATCCCCAATGAAAAACTGTTTTTT. Translated: CASSPFSGIPNEKLFF.

V is TRBV9 and J is TRBJ2-2, with TRBD2 identical over 14 bases. Per the germline V gene, CDR1 is SGDLS and CDR2 is YYNGEE. The CDR3 has 21 amino acids. The V and J ends lost 4 bases and 7 bases, in that order; junction bases with no gene match: 21. CDR3 sequence reads: CASSYSGRPAGLAGVGGELFF. In DNA form, the CDR3 reads TGTGCCAGCAGCTACTCTGGGCGACCCGCGGGACTAGCGGGAGTTGGCGGGGAGCTGTTTTTT.

The rearrangement joins TRBV12-5 to TRBJ1-2; possible D gene TRBD1, 5 bases. CDR3 length: 14 amino acids. CDR1 and CDR2 from the germline V gene are LGHNT and FRNRAP. V lost 3 bases and J lost 7, with 15 bases in between. The CDR3 loop reads CASGLLARVAGYTF. CDR3 nucleotide sequence: TGTGCTAGTGGTTTATTGGCCAGGGTAGCTGGCTACACCTTC. Full variable domain (missing parts from reference TRBV12-5 and TRBJ1-2): DARVTQTPRHKVTEMGQEVTMRCQPILGHNTVFWYRQTMMQGLELLAYFRNRAPLDDSGMPKDRFSAEMPDATLATLKIQPSEPRDSAVYFCASGLLARVAGYTFGSGTRLTVV.

The V and J genes are TRBV11-2 and TRBJ1-6; D remains ambiguous. Germline loops: CDR1 SGHAT, CDR2 FQNNGV. This CDR3 comprises 15 residues. Trimming removed 0 bases from V and 8 bases from J, with 11 bases in between. CDR3 protein: CASSLDLDGYSPLHF. The CDR3 nucleotides are TGTGCCAGCAGCTTAGACCTAGATGGGTATTCACCCCTCCACTTT.

This clone was seen just once. The chain has TRBV9 and TRBJ2-1, with 9 bases identical to TRBD1. Germline values: CDR1 SGDLS, CDR2 YYNGEE. This CDR3 has 14 amino acids. The V segment lost 3 bases and the J segment 9 bases; nucleotides outside the gene matches: 7. In DNA form, the CDR3 reads TGTGCCAGCAGCGACCGGACAGGGGCGGCTGAGCAGTTCTTC. Amino acid sequence: CASSDRTGAAEQFF.

The chain carries TRBV9 and TRBJ2-7; perhaps TRBD2 as D (6 bases). CDR1 and CDR2 from the germline V gene are SGDLS and YYNGEE. CDR3 length equals 14 residues. Trimming took off 4 bases at V and 2 bases at J, with 13 bases between the two ends. CDR3 in DNA: TGTGCCAGCAGCCCGCGGGAAGACCCCTACGAGCAGTACTTC. Its protein product is CASSPREDPYEQYF.

This chain connects TRBV11-1 to TRBJ2-5, with D maybe TRBD2 (5 bases). Germline V gene sequence: CDR1 SGHAT, CDR2 FQDESV (reference sequence). V was trimmed by 5 bases and J by 0 bases, leaving 16 bases between them. The CDR3 length is 16 residues. The CDR3 sequence is CASSPRRTAYQETQYF. For the CDR3, the DNA is TGTGCCAGCAGCCCAAGGAGGACGGCGTACCAAGAGACCCAGTACTTC.

This chain connects TRBV27 to TRBJ1-5, with a tentative D call TRBD1 (5 bases). The V gene lost 5 bases and the J gene lost 4 bases, with 18 bases spanning the gap. Germline V gene sequence: CDR1 MNHEY, CDR2 SMNVEV (reference sequence). The CDR3 runs 16 residues. CDR3 loop: CASSPRGGIGNQPQHF. The CDR3 region has the DNA TGTGCCAGCAGTCCCCGGGGGGGGATTGGAAATCAGCCCCAGCATTTT.